These T cell receptor beta chains were read from a single sample in a study of T-cell memory formation after mild COVID-19. TCRdb reprocessed the 5' RACE reads via MiXCR and lists one record per CDR3 protein. The sample comprises around 430,000 distinct CDR3 sequences, 15% to 20% of which are singletons, and 20% to 25% rests with the top ten. The sequenced material came from PBMCs or a T cell subset sorted from them (not recorded which). These receptors all come from a man between 18 and 29 years old who had mild COVID-19 (a few samples of this study predate the infection). Cell type and time point are not known. Each CDR3 is given with its conserved first and last residue. D genes are given only for firm matches. Clone size is not always given. Where it is, it says once, few, many or a class for expanded clones.

D gene,clone size,V gene,J gene,CDR3 protein,CDR3 DNA
TRBD1,-,TRBV28,TRBJ2-2,CASSLPGQGGGELFF,TGTGCCAGCAGTTTACCGGGACAGGGCGGCGGGGAGCTGTTTTTT
-,few,TRBV5-1,TRBJ2-3,CASSLSRVTDTQYF,TGCGCCAGCAGCTTGTCGCGGGTCACAGATACGCAGTATTTT
TRBD2,-,TRBV7-2,TRBJ2-3,CASSLAAGGALGDTQYF,TGTGCCAGCAGCTTAGCGGCCGGGGGGGCTTTAGGAGATACGCAGTATTTT
TRBD2,-,TRBV7-8,TRBJ2-1,CASSLGVNRAGEQFF,TGTGCCAGCAGCTTAGGGGTTAACAGAGCGGGGGAGCAGTTCTTC
-,-,TRBV10-3,TRBJ1-1,CAISESKGYNTEAFF,TGTGCCATCAGTGAGTCGAAGGGGTATAACACTGAAGCTTTCTTT
-,few,TRBV7-9,TRBJ1-1,CASSFEGVNTEAFF,TGTGCCAGCAGCTTCGAGGGGGTTAACACTGAAGCTTTCTTT
-,few,TRBV5-1,TRBJ2-5,CASTLGGRGETQYF,TGCGCCAGCACCCTCGGCGGAAGGGGAGAGACCCAGTACTTC
-,-,TRBV18,TRBJ2-3,CASSPPKGMSTDTQYF,TGTGCCAGCTCACCACCGAAGGGGATGAGCACAGATACGCAGTATTTT
-,few,TRBV7-9,TRBJ2-4,CASSLAGGHKNIQYF,TGTGCCAGCAGCCTTGCTGGGGGACACAAAAACATTCAGTACTTC
TRBD2,many,TRBV4-3,TRBJ2-2,CASSQERGRSGLAVTGELFF,TGCGCCAGCAGCCAAGAAAGGGGACGGTCGGGACTAGCAGTTACCGGGGAGCTGTTTTTT